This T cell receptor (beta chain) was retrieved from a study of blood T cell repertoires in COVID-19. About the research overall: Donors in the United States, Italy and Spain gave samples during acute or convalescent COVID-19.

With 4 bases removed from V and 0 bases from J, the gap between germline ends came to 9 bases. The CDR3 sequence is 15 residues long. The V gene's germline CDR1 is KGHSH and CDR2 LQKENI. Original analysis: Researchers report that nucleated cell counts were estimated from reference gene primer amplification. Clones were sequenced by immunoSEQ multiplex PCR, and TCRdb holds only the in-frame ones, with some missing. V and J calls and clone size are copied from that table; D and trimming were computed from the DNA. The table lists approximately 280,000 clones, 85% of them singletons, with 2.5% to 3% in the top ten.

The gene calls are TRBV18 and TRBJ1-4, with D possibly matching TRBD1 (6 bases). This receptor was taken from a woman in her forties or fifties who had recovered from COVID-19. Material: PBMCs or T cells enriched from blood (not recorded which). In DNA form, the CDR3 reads TGTGCCAGCTCACAGGACAGAACAACTAATGAAAAACTGTTTTTT. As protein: CASSQDRTTNEKLFF.